The TCR beta chain described here comes from a study of cytomegalovirus exposure and HLA in healthy donors. Study-wide context: A subsequent analysis reported that the roughly 120 validation repertoires were produced on the same platform that had also been used for the approximately 700 first-cohort repertoires.

This table comes from immunoSEQ multiplex PCR, and its TCRdb copy is limited to in-frame clones, with some not included. The table includes fewer than 300,000 clones, around 89% detected once. There are a few counts of this clone. The antigen is not known. The study's findings and limits: Altogether, 150 to 200 TCR beta chains were recorded as cytomegalovirus-associated. Whilst most TCR sequences proved rare, a subset of public TCRs occurred across many donors. Within the approximately 110 validation repertoires, first-cohort TCR clusters tended to co-occur, according to a later analysis.

Sequenced sample: PBMCs. This TCR was recovered from a woman younger than 35 in good health and CMV-seronegative.

The CDR3 loop reads CASSPSRQGARNEQFF. DNA for the CDR3: TGTGCCAGCAGCCCCTCTAGACAGGGGGCGCGCAATGAGCAGTTCTTC. The chain uses TRBV7-9 and TRBJ2-1, with 10 bases lining up with TRBD1. From germline, CDR1 is SEHNR and CDR2 FQNEAQ (reference sequence). Germline trimming cut 5 bases from V and 6 bases from J; bases unmatched to any gene: 10. The CDR3 runs 16 residues.